A single sample gave rise to the 17 T cell receptor beta chains below, sequenced in a study of T cells in Graves' hyperthyroidism and ophthalmopathy. RNA transcripts served as the template for amplifying TCR beta CDR3 regions. The TCR CDR3 first-round RT-PCR relied on the HTBI primer set. From the multiplex PCR reads, TCRdb called clonotypes with MiXCR, one entry per CDR3 protein. The sample has almost 500,000 distinct CDR3 sequences; about 22% are singletons. Sequenced: blood. These receptors all come from a woman between 65 and 79 years old with Graves' ophthalmopathy.

The chain recombines TRBV6-5 with TRBJ2-1, with D perhaps matching TRBD1 or TRBD2 (5 bases each). Trimming took off 0 bases at V and 10 bases at J, with 16 bases between the two ends. The V gene's germline CDR1 is MNHEY and CDR2 SVGAGI. The CDR3 runs 15 residues. CDR3 loop: CASSYSRARGDEQFF. The CDR3 bases are TGTGCCAGCAGTTACTCGAGGGCCCGTGGGGACGAGCAGTTCTTC.

The gene calls are TRBV28 and TRBJ2-7; 9 nucleotides line up with TRBD1. CDR1 and CDR2 (germline): MDHEN, SYDVKM. The CDR3 contains 17 residues. Germline trimming cut 5 bases from V and 3 bases from J; bases unmatched to any gene: 14. DNA for the CDR3: TGTGCCAGCAGTCCCCTTATCGGGGGGACAGGGAGCTACGAGCAGTACTTC. Encoded protein: CASSPLIGGTGSYEQYF.

This clonotype appeared a few times. The genes are TRBV29-1 and TRBJ2-3, with a tentative D call TRBD2 (5 bases). The CDR3 extends over 14 amino acids. V was clipped by 4 bases and J by 2 bases, with 13 bases between them. Per germline, CDR1 SQVTM and CDR2 ANQGSEA. The CDR3 nucleotides are TGCAGCGTTGCAACTGGACTTACCACAGATACGCAGTATTTT. Translating it yields CSVATGLTTDTQYF.

This clonotype has a count of ten or more. The rearrangement uses TRBV28 and TRBJ2-7; D possibly corresponds to TRBD2 (6 bases). V was shortened by 5 bases and J by 5 bases, with 19 bases between the two germline ends. CDR1 and CDR2 from the germline V gene are MDHEN and SYDVKM. The CDR3 length is 15 residues. For the CDR3, the DNA is TGTGCCAGCAGTGTCATGCGGGGCCGGAGGAACGAGCAGTACTTC. Its translation is CASSVMRGRRNEQYF.

V usage is TRBV6-5 and J usage is TRBJ2-7; 7 nucleotides match TRBD1. The V gene end was trimmed by 1 base and the J gene end by 2 bases; junction bases not matched to a gene: 8. CDR1 and CDR2 (germline): MNHEY, SVGAGI. This CDR3 region has 16 residues. This CDR3 reads CASSYWTGDKAYEQYF. The CDR3 DNA reads TGTGCCAGCAGTTACTGGACAGGCGATAAAGCCTACGAGCAGTACTTC.

The gene calls are TRBV18 and TRBJ2-7; D might be TRBD1 (5 bases). The V end lost 3 bases, the J end lost 3 bases, and 15 bases lay between the germline ends. The CDR3 length is 15 residues. Germline CDR1 KGHSH, CDR2 LQKENI. CDR3 DNA sequence: TGTGCCAGCTCACCCCAGGGATTGGTATACTACGAGCAGTACTTC. This codes for CASSPQGLVYYEQYF. Supplemented by reference TRBV18 and TRBJ2-7, the full variable domain reads NAGVMQNPRHLVRRRGQEARLRCSPMKGHSHVYWYRQLPEEGLKFMVYLQKENIIDESGMPKERFSAEFPKEGPSILRIQQVVRGDSAAYFCASSPQGLVYYEQYFGPGTRLTVT.

The sample holds many counts of this clonotype. The chain links TRBV12-3 or TRBV12-4 to TRBJ1-1, with D tentatively TRBD1 (5 bases). This CDR3 is 14 amino acids long. V was pared by 2 bases and J by 4 bases, with 11 bases between. The CDR3 here is CASSLSGRGTEAFF. CDR3 DNA: TGTGCCAGCAGTTTATCAGGGAGAGGCACTGAAGCTTTCTTT.

This clonotype came up many times. V is TRBV12-3 or TRBV12-4 and J is TRBJ1-1; tentatively, D is TRBD1 (5 bases). This CDR3 spans 14 amino acids. V was clipped by 8 bases and J by 3 bases, with 16 bases between them. This CDR3 reads CASSLGQGHTEAFF. The CDR3 nucleotides read TGTGCCAGCTCCCTCGGGCAGGGCCACACTGAAGCTTTCTTT.

This clonotype showed up many times. The genes are TRBV6-1 and TRBJ1-5, with 9 nucleotides matching TRBD1. Germline V gives CDR1 MNHNS, CDR2 SASEGT. J lost 7 bases, V lost 4 bases, and 8 bases had no gene match. This CDR3 comprises 15 residues. The CDR3 reads CASSGGTGTSQPQHF. CDR3 bases: TGTGCCAGCAGTGGGGGGACAGGGACTTCCCAGCCCCAGCATTTT.

This clonotype was observed a handful of times. This rearrangement joins TRBV18 to TRBJ1-6, with a weak D call TRBD1 (6 bases). V lost 3 bases, J lost 6 bases, and 6 bases lay in between. Germline lookup yields CDR1 KGHSH and CDR2 LQKENI. This CDR3 is 13 amino acids long. Written as DNA, the CDR3 is TGTGCCAGCTCACCGGACAGTAATTCACCCCTCCACTTT. Encoded protein: CASSPDSNSPLHF.

This clonotype turned up a few times. The chain has TRBV30 and TRBJ2-7; maybe TRBD1 (7 bases). Germline V CDR1 and CDR2: GTSNPN, SVGIG (reference sequence). The CDR3 consists of 15 residues. V gave up 2 bases and J gave up 2 bases, with 16 bases separating them. Here the CDR3 reads CAWSHGRDSPYEQYF. DNA for the CDR3: TGTGCCTGGAGTCATGGGCGGGACAGCCCCTACGAGCAGTACTTC.

This clonotype turned up a few times. The chain couples TRBV7-3 to TRBJ2-2; TRBD1 is a possible D gene (5 bases). CDR3 length: 18 amino acids. Germline V CDR1 and CDR2: SGHTA, FQGTGA. With 1 base removed from V and 4 bases from J, the gap between germline ends came to 19 bases. The CDR3: CASSLNGVGPRGTGELFF. The DNA for the CDR3 is TGTGCCAGCAGCTTAAATGGGGTGGGGCCTCGCGGCACCGGGGAGCTGTTTTTT.

This clonotype was recorded a few times. The rearrangement joins TRBV30 to TRBJ1-1, with D hard to call. Looked up from germline, CDR1 is GTSNPN and CDR2 is SVGIG (reference sequence). The germline V and J ends were trimmed by 5 bases and 1 base, with 8 bases remaining between them. The CDR3 is made up of 12 amino acids. CDR3 sequence reads: CAWDPSNTEAFF. CDR3 DNA sequence: TGTGCCTGGGACCCATCGAACACTGAAGCTTTCTTT.

This clonotype turned up a few times. The rearrangement links TRBV5-1 to TRBJ2-1; D might be TRBD2 (6 bases). Per the germline V gene, CDR1 is SGHRS and CDR2 is YFSETQ. V was trimmed by 1 base and J by 2 bases, leaving 13 bases between them. The length of the CDR3 is 16 residues. DNA for the CDR3: TGCGCCAGCAGCTTGTTTGCGGGATCACCCTACAATGAGCAGTTCTTC. Amino acid sequence: CASSLFAGSPYNEQFF.

Only a few counts were recorded for this clonotype. The junction does not match germline at one end; this may be a read error. This rearrangement joins TRBV9 to TRBJ2-3; unclear D gene. CDR3 size: 13 residues. Germline-derived CDR1 and CDR2 are SGDLS and YYNGEE. CDR3 residues: CASSVDGTDTQYF. Here the CDR3 DNA reads TGTGCTAGCAGCGTAGACGGCACAGATACGCAGTATTTT.

The chain uses TRBV19 and TRBJ1-6; 10 nucleotides align to TRBD1. CDR1 is LNHDA and CDR2 is SQIVND in the germline V gene (reference sequence). The V gene end was trimmed by 0 bases and the J gene end by 10 bases; junction bases not matched to a gene: 9. The CDR3 spans 17 residues. In DNA form, the CDR3 reads TGTGCCAGTAGTATAGATTCGCGGGGACAGGGGACCTCACCCCTCCACTTT. Encoded protein: CASSIDSRGQGTSPLHF.

The rearrangement uses TRBV3-1 and TRBJ1-2; the D gene is possibly TRBD1 (6 bases). CDR3 length: 15 residues. Trimming stripped 5 bases from V and 1 base from J, with 14 bases between. The germline V gene has CDR1 LGHDT and CDR2 YNNKEL (reference sequence). The CDR3 sequence: CASSYSGGRNYGYTF. CDR3 coding DNA: TGTGCCAGCAGCTACAGTGGGGGGCGTAACTATGGCTACACCTTC.